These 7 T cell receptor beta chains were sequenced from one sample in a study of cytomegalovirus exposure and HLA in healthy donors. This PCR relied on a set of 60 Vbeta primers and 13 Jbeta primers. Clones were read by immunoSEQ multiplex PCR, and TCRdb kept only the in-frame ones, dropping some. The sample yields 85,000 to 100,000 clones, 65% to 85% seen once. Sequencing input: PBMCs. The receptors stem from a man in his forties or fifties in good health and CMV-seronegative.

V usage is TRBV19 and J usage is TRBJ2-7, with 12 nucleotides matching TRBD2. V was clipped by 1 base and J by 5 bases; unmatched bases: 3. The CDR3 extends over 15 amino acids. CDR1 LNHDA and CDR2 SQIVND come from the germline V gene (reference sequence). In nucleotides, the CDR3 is TGTGCCAGTAGTATAGGTGGACTAGCGGGAAACGAGCAGTACTTC. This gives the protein CASSIGGLAGNEQYF.

Written as DNA, the CDR3 is TGTGCCAGCAGCGTAGGTGCCCTTGGGGGGTCGGGTGGACTCCAAGAGACCCAGTACTTC. Translated: CASSVGALGGSGGLQETQYF. The rearrangement links TRBV9 to TRBJ2-5, with TRBD2 as a possible D gene (6 bases). CDR3 length: 20 residues. V was pared by 0 bases and J by 1 base, with 25 bases between. Germline CDR1 and CDR2: SGDLS and YYNGEE.

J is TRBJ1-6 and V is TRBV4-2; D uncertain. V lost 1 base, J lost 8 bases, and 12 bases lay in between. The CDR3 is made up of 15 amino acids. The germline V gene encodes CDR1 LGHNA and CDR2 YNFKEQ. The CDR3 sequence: CASSQGSREYSPLHF. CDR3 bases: TGTGCCAGCAGCCAAGGGTCGAGGGAGTATTCACCCCTCCACTTT.

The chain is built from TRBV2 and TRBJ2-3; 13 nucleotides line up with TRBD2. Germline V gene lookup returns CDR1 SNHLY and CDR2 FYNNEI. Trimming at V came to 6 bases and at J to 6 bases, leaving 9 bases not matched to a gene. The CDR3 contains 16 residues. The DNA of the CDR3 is TGTGCCAGCAGAAAACTAGCGGGGGGGGGACGGGATACGCAGTATTTT. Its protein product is CASRKLAGGGRDTQYF.

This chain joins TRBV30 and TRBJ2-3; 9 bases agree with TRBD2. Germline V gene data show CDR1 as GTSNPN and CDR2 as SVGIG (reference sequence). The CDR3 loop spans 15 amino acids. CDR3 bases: TGTGCTTACGACCCGGGACTAGCTAGCACAGATACGCAGTATTTT. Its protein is CAYDPGLASTDTQYF.

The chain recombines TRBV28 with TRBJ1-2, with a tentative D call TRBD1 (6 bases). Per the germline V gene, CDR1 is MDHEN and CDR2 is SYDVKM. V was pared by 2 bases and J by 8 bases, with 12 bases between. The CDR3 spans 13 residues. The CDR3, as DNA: TGTGCCAGCAGTTTACAGGGGCGAGGCGGCTACACCTTC. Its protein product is CASSLQGRGGYTF.

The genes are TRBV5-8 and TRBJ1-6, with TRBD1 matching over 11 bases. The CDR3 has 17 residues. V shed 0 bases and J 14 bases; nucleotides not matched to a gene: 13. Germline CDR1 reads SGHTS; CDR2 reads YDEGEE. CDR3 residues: CASSLGSRTGGGVTLHF. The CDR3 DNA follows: TGTGCCAGCAGCTTGGGGTCAAGGACAGGGGGCGGCGTCACCCTCCACTTT.